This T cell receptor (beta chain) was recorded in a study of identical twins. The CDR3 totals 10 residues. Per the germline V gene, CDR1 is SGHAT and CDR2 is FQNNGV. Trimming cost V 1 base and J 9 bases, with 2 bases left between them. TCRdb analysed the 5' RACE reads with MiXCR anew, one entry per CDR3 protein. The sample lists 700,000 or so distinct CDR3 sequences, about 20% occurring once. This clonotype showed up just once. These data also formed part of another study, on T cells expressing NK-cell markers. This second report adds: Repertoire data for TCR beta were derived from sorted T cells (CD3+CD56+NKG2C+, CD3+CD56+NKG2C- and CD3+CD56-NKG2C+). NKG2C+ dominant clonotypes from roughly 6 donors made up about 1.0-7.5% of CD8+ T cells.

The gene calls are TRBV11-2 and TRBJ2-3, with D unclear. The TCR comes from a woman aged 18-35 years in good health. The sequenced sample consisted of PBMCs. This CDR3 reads CASSLVTQYF. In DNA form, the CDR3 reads TGTGCCAGCAGCTTAGTAACGCAGTATTTT.